This entry describes one T cell receptor (beta chain). The table lists this clonotype with many counts. Its binding antigen is unknown. There are no base qualities to consult, and no much larger clone falls within one base. These data are taken from a study of regulatory T cells in long-lasting Graves disease (dated by TCRdb to the early 2020s). Context from the whole study: Newly diagnosed Graves' disease patients had taken antithyroid drugs for less than 3 months. A total of 33 samples underwent TCR sequencing, from some 13 patients with persistent Graves' disease and 20 or so patients with newly diagnosed Graves' disease. The study took place in China and was registered as a clinical trial. This study used TCR sequencing and RNA sequencing of peripheral blood to compare persistent Graves' disease patients against newly diagnosed Graves' disease patients.

Receptor libraries were prepared by multiplex PCR. Sequencing relied on an Illumina HiSeq 4000. CDR3 regions were amplified by Arm-PCR with iRepertoire HTBI primers to construct TCR beta libraries. Gel purification was performed on PCR products prior to sequencing. As for the authors' bioinformatics: Gene usage analysis of CDR3 amino acid clonotypes used the 50 to 70 TRBV and about 15 TRBJ segments found across samples. COPE and FqMerger were used to merge filtered high-quality paired reads into contigs. BLAST was used to align contigs to IMGT TRBV, TRBD and TRBJ reference genes, and CDR3 was defined according to IMGT. Clonotypes above 0.1% frequency were classified as highly expanded clones. Shannon entropy was used to measure repertoire diversity, and the Gini coefficient was used to measure V-J evenness. A clonotype found in more than one individual was treated as public. Using fastp trimming at Q25 and MiXCR clonotype assembly, TCRdb reanalyzed the public sequencing data and kept in-frame beta chains. Identical CDR3 proteins give one entry, which carries the most common genes and DNA. The V and J calls reflect TCRdb's pipeline rather than the authors' work. Counted in this sample were some 200,000 distinct CDR3 sequences; roughly a fifth of them appeared once. Approximately 10% of the sample comes from the top ten.

Here is what the overall study found, with its caveats: Because the primary lesion, thyroid tissue, could not be accessed, the study looked at peripheral blood alone. Sequencing and analysis were restricted to the TCR beta chain. A larger number of public clonotypes was shared among persistent patients (around 2,500) than among newly diagnosed patients (approximately 1,000). Compared with newly diagnosed patients, patients with persistent Graves' disease had lower TCR Shannon entropy and fewer highly expanded clones, which suggests clonal expansion. The authors noted that the small sample size was a limitation that may lower accuracy.

The time point label here, explained by the study, means: newly diagnosed GD, antithyroid drugs for less than 3 months. RNA was extracted from PBMCs in TRIzol for both TCR sequencing and RNA sequencing. The diagnosis of Graves' disease followed American Thyroid Association guidelines. Patients were recruited from an endocrinology department in Xi'an, China. From each patient, 8 to 10 milliliters of peripheral blood was collected into an EDTA anticoagulant tube. PBMCs were isolated by Ficoll Paque Plus density gradient separation without further T cell sorting. An Agilent 2100 Bioanalyzer and agarose gel were used to check RNA quality, and a NanoDrop 2000 was used to measure RNA concentration. These data were also filed under a second study, of T cells in Graves' hyperthyroidism and ophthalmopathy. Looking at the second paper: Stable Graves' hyperthyroidism was defined as no progression to ophthalmopathy during 18 months of follow-up. Hyperthyroidism patients were newly diagnosed, had a disease duration of under 2 months, and were aged 18 to 65 years. Patients with uncontrolled infections, other autoimmune diseases, pregnancy or lactation were excluded. Clinical symptoms, serum thyroxine and TRAb, thyroid ultrasound, and orbital computed tomography formed the basis for the diagnoses. For the first round of RT-PCR on the TCR CDR3, the HTBI primer set was used together with the Qiagen OneStep RT-PCR kit. Most expanded thyroid clonotypes (frequency above 0.001) were also detected in blood, a finding suggesting that blood repertoires may reflect thyroid immune responses. A 13 V-J signature model separated ophthalmopathy from stable hyperthyroidism, with about 90% sensitivity and 81.08% specificity in cross-validation and 80%/75% in testing. In validation, the model predicted progression to ophthalmopathy with 55% to 71% sensitivity and less than 80% specificity, a median of about six months before onset. To identify TCR V-J signatures that set the groups apart, the researchers used a discovery cohort of about a hundred patients, made up of 43 with Graves' ophthalmopathy and 55 to 65 with stable Graves' hyperthyroidism. Whether ophthalmopathy could be predicted prospectively was tested in an independent validation cohort made up of fewer than 20 hyperthyroidism patients plus 17 patients who later progressed to ophthalmopathy. The 75 to 100 discovery patients were randomly split 7:3 into training and test sets. In more than 5 Graves' hyperthyroidism patients, the study also compared T-cell repertoires from thyroid tissue with T-cell repertoires from blood. Once sampling was done, hyperthyroidism patients were given methimazole at a starting dose of 30 mg daily, whereas ophthalmopathy patients were given high-dose intravenous methylprednisolone. The libraries were constructed in a second round of multiplex PCR and then size-selected and purified. Sequencing of the libraries was done on an Illumina HiSeq2000 using paired-end 100 bp reads. Raw data were processed with SOAPnuke, discarding reads with adapters, uncalled bases, mean Phred below 15, or no exact constant-primer or identifier match. High-quality paired reads were merged with COPE v1.2.5, and unique nucleotide sequences were defined as clonotypes. MiTCR v1.1 was used to align clonotypes to the IMGT TRBV, TRBD and TRBJ reference segments. Only V-J combinations with frequency above 0.0001, covering about 99% of repertoires, were analysed. The TCS score was defined as F50 (clonal expansion) divided by E x V (chaos), with BLOSUM62-based TCRdist calculated between CDR3 peptides within each V-J. Welch's t-statistics and random forest reduced around 520 V-J features to 13, which were used in a naive Bayes classifier (R e1071). No statistical method was used to set the sample size in advance, and investigators knew the group allocation. The paper reports TCR Vbeta CDR3 sequencing of some 140 peripheral blood samples: approximately 41 ophthalmopathy, approximately 74 hyperthyroidism and 17 progressor patients.

The material sequenced was peripheral blood mononuclear cells (PBMCs), taken at new diagnosis, from a patient treated with antithyroid drugs. This receptor was obtained from a woman in her twenties or thirties with Graves disease. Donor details come from another sample of the same person, matched by shared clones.

For the CDR3, the sequence is CASSLRGDTNYGYTF. The DNA sequence is as follows: TGTGCCAGCAGCCTCCGGGGGGACACAAACTATGGCTACACCTTC. The rearranged segments are TRBV7-2 and TRBJ1-2; TRBD1 is a weak D gene call, 6 bases matching. Including the terminal cysteine and phenylalanine, the CDR3 comprises 15 residues. The kept DNA is CDR3 alone, 45 bases in frame from the first base. Relative to germline, V is 5 bases shorter and J is 2 bases shorter, with 15 bases between their ends. From a lookup of the germline V gene, CDR1 and CDR2 are SGHTA and FQGNSA.